Listed below are T cell receptor beta chains from one sample, sequenced in a study of blood T cell repertoires in COVID-19. The assay was immunoSEQ multiplex PCR, and TCRdb's table has in-frame clones only and misses some. Among around 150,000 clones listed, around 92% were seen once. Source material: peripheral blood. These receptors originate from a man aged 30-40 years with COVID-19, enrolled during active disease. Both conserved end residues are part of each CDR3. D genes are given only for firm matches. Some rows have no size entry. The others give once, few or many, or a class for an expanded clone.

abundance,j_gene,d_gene,v_gene,CDR3nt,CDR3aa
.,TRBJ2-3,.,TRBV9,TGTGCCAGCAGCGTAGTGGGACTCCTATTTAGCACAGATACGCAGTATTTT,CASSVVGLLFSTDTQYF
.,TRBJ2-2,TRBD2,TRBV14,TGTGCCAGCAGCCAACTCGGGGGGACCCGCACCGGGGAGCTGTTTTTT,CASSQLGGTRTGELFF
.,TRBJ2-1,TRBD2,TRBV30,TGTGCCTGGAGTGTAGGTAGCGGGGCTTACAATGAGCAGTTCTTC,CAWSVGSGAYNEQFF
.,TRBJ2-6,.,TRBV6-5,TGTGCCAGCATGCAAGCCCCTGGGGCCAACGTCCTGACTTTC,CASMQAPGANVLTF
once,TRBJ1-2,TRBD1,TRBV11-1,TGTGCCAGCAGCCATAGGGGGCGCGACTATGGCTACACCTTC,CASSHRGRDYGYTF
.,TRBJ1-1,TRBD1,TRBV7-9,TGTGCCAGCAGCGTAGCTCGGACAGGTGAAGCTTTCTTT,CASSVARTGEAFF
.,TRBJ1-2,.,TRBV6-1,TGTGCCAGCAGTGAAGCGCATAGAGTGGACTTTTATGGCTACACCTTC,CASSEAHRVDFYGYTF
once,TRBJ2-3,TRBD2,TRBV4-3,TGCGCCAGCAGCCAAGAGGGAGCGGGGTTAAGCACAGATACGCAGTATTTT,CASSQEGAGLSTDTQYF
.,TRBJ2-7,.,TRBV5-1,TGCGCCAGCAGCTTGGGGACAGAAGTGGGCGAGCAGTACTTC,CASSLGTEVGEQYF
once,TRBJ2-7,TRBD1,TRBV2,TGTGCCAGCAGAAGGGAGGACAGGGCCTACGAGCAGTACTTC,CASRREDRAYEQYF
.,TRBJ2-3,TRBD2,TRBV4-3,TGCGCCAGCAGCCAAGAATGGCGGGGGGGGCAGTCAGATACGCAGTATTTT,CASSQEWRGGQSDTQYF
once,TRBJ1-1,TRBD1,TRBV6-2/TRBV6-3,TGTGCCAGCAGTAAGACAGGGGGAACTGAAGCTTTCTTT,CASSKTGGTEAFF
.,TRBJ2-4,TRBD1,TRBV4-3,TGCGCCAGCAGCCAGTACGACAGGGGACAAAACATTCAGTACTTC,CASSQYDRGQNIQYF
.,TRBJ2-5,.,TRBV15,TGTGCCACCAGCAGAGTTCAAGGGGCCGGGGAGACCCAGTACTTC,CATSRVQGAGETQYF
.,TRBJ1-1,.,TRBV7-2,TGTGCCGGGCGTTTGAACACTGAAGCTTTCTTT,CAGRLNTEAFF
.,TRBJ2-3,TRBD1,TRBV6-5,TGTGCCAGCAGCCCCGGACAGGGAAGCACAGATACGCAGTATTTT,CASSPGQGSTDTQYF
.,TRBJ2-1,TRBD2,TRBV7-2,TGTGCCAGCAGCTTGCGGGGGAGCTCCTACAATGAGCAGTTCTTC,CASSLRGSSYNEQFF
.,TRBJ2-7,TRBD2,TRBV6-2/TRBV6-3,TGTGCCAGCAGTGCTTATAGCGGGGGGGCTTCCTACGAGCAGTACTTC,CASSAYSGGASYEQYF
.,TRBJ2-2,TRBD2,TRBV12-5,TGTGCTAGTGCTCAAGGGCTAGCGGGAACCACCGGGGAGCTGTTTTTT,CASAQGLAGTTGELFF
.,TRBJ2-5,TRBD1,TRBV29-1,TGCAGCGTTGATAGGGGGCGAGAGACCCAGTACTTC,CSVDRGRETQYF
.,TRBJ1-5,.,TRBV9,TGTGCCAGCAGCGCGGAGGAGGAACTTAGCAATCAGCCCCAGCATTTT,CASSAEEELSNQPQHF
.,TRBJ2-7,TRBD1,TRBV18,TGTGCCAGCTCACCACCAAGGACAGGGAGTCTCGAGCAGTACTTC,CASSPPRTGSLEQYF
.,TRBJ1-3,.,TRBV19,TGTGCCAGTAGTACCGACTGGATTGGAAACACCATATATTTT,CASSTDWIGNTIYF
.,TRBJ1-4,.,TRBV15,TGTGCCACCGGTTTCCAGGCTAATGAAAAACTGTTTTTT,CATGFQANEKLFF
.,TRBJ1-1,.,TRBV6-5,TGTGCCAGCAGAGCACAGGTTAACACTGAAGCTTTCTTT,CASRAQVNTEAFF
.,TRBJ1-2,.,TRBV28,TGTGCCAGCAGTACCGTTACAGATAACTATGGCTACACCTTC,CASSTVTDNYGYTF
few,TRBJ1-1,TRBD1,TRBV6-2/TRBV6-3,TGTGCCAGCAGCTTGACAGGGGGCAGGACTGAAGCTTTCTTT,CASSLTGGRTEAFF
.,TRBJ1-1,TRBD1,TRBV6-1,TGTGCCAGCAGTGAACCGGGGACAGTGAGGGGCACTGAAGCTTTCTTT,CASSEPGTVRGTEAFF
.,TRBJ2-3,.,TRBV5-4,TGTGCCAGCAGCCGCGACTTGGTCGCAGATACGCAGTATTTT,CASSRDLVADTQYF
.,TRBJ2-5,TRBD1,TRBV29-1,TGCAGCGTTCCGGGACAGGGGGGGGAGACCCAGTACTTC,CSVPGQGGETQYF
.,TRBJ1-5,.,TRBV4-1,TGCGCCAGCAGCCAAGATGGCAGGGGATATCAGCCCCAGCATTTT,CASSQDGRGYQPQHF
.,TRBJ1-3,TRBD1,TRBV27,TGTGCCAGCAGCCTAGGGACAGGGGGAGGAAACACCATATATTTT,CASSLGTGGGNTIYF
.,TRBJ1-2,.,TRBV7-2,TGTGCCAGCAGCCCGGGACACCGCCTGGGGGGCTACACCTTC,CASSPGHRLGGYTF
.,TRBJ2-3,.,TRBV30,TGTGCCTGGGATCACACAGATACGCAGTATTTT,CAWDHTDTQYF
.,TRBJ2-7,TRBD2,TRBV19,TGTGCCAGTAGTCCGGGACTAGTCTACGAGCAGTACTTC,CASSPGLVYEQYF